The 8 T cell receptor beta chains below were found in one sample sequenced in a study of cytomegalovirus exposure and HLA in healthy donors. PCR employed 60 Vbeta and 13 Jbeta primers. Here immunoSEQ multiplex PCR was the method, and the copy in TCRdb shows in-frame clones only, minus some. Of roughly 100,000 clones listed, roughly 85% are singletons. The sample comprised PBMCs. These TCRs come from a man under 40 in good health and CMV-seronegative.

The rearrangement links TRBV28 to TRBJ2-1; 10 bases align to TRBD2. CDR3 length equals 15 residues. Looked up from germline, CDR1 is MDHEN and CDR2 is SYDVKM. The V gene end was trimmed by 4 bases and the J gene end by 4 bases; junction bases not matched to a gene: 4. CDR3: CASSSGTSDYNEQFF. In DNA form, the CDR3 reads TGTGCCAGCAGTTCCGGGACTAGCGATTACAATGAGCAGTTCTTC. Together with reference TRBV28 and TRBJ2-1, the CDR3 gives the full variable domain: DVKVTQSSRYLVKRTGEKVFLECVQDMDHENMFWYRQDPGLGLRLIYFSYDVKMKEKGDIPEGYSVSREKKERFSLILESASTNQTSMYLCASSSGTSDYNEQFFGPGTRLTVL.

The V and J genes are TRBV7-8 and TRBJ1-5; D is uncertain. V was pared by 1 base and J by 1 base, with 8 bases between. Germline lookup yields CDR1 SGHVS and CDR2 FQNEAQ. The CDR3 covers 15 residues. The CDR3 nucleotides read TGTGCCAGCAGCTTAGTGGGCGGGAGCAATCAGCCCCAGCATTTT. Amino acids: CASSLVGGSNQPQHF.

The chain couples TRBV9 to TRBJ2-3, with unresolved D. The CDR3 has 14 amino acids. With 4 bases removed from V and 0 bases from J, the gap between germline ends came to 9 bases. CDR1 is SGDLS and CDR2 is YYNGEE in the germline V gene. In DNA form, the CDR3 reads TGTGCCAGCAGCCCCCTAACTAGCACAGATACGCAGTATTTT. Its protein is CASSPLTSTDTQYF.

V gene TRBV5-1 combines with J gene TRBJ1-2, with 7 bases that match TRBD1. This CDR3 is built from 15 residues. Germline V CDR1 and CDR2: SGHRS, YFSETQ. Unmatched junction bases numbered 15, after V lost 6 bases and J lost 7 bases. CDR3 residues: CASTSGQADGSGYTF. In DNA, the CDR3 is TGCGCCAGCACCTCCGGACAGGCTGATGGGAGTGGCTACACCTTC. Full variable domain (missing parts from reference TRBV5-1 and TRBJ1-2): KAGVTQTPRYLIKTRGQQVTLSCSPISGHRSVSWYQQTPGQGLQFLFEYFSETQRNKGNFPGRFSGRQFSNSRSEMNVSTLELGDSALYLCASTSGQADGSGYTFGSGTRLTVV.

The rearrangement uses TRBV6-1 and TRBJ2-7; D is possibly TRBD1 (7 bases). The V gene lost 4 bases and the J gene lost 2 bases, with 15 bases spanning the gap. The CDR3 is 15 residues long. Germline V lookup: CDR1 MNHNS, CDR2 SASEGT. The CDR3 loop is CASSVRDSTTYEQYF. The CDR3 DNA reads as TGTGCCAGCAGTGTGCGGGACAGCACAACCTACGAGCAGTACTTC.

V gene TRBV15 combines with J gene TRBJ2-5, with D unclear. This CDR3 spans 15 amino acids. The V gene lost 3 bases and the J gene lost 1 base, with 12 bases spanning the gap. Germline V gene sequence: CDR1 LNHNV, CDR2 YYDKDF (reference sequence). CDR3 sequence (DNA): TGTGCCACCAGCAGGGAGAAGGCTATCCAAGAGACCCAGTACTTC. Translating it yields CATSREKAIQETQYF.

CDR3 sequence: CASSLDGRGSGNTIYF. CDR3 nucleotides: TGTGCCAGCAGCTTGGATGGTCGAGGCTCTGGAAACACCATATATTTT. The chain links TRBV5-4 to TRBJ1-3; D not certain. The CDR3 is 16 amino acids. The V and J ends lost 0 bases and 0 bases respectively, with 10 bases between them. Germline assignment: CDR1 SGHNT and CDR2 YYREEE (reference sequence).

The rearrangement uses TRBV7-9 and TRBJ2-5, with D possibly matching TRBD1 (6 bases). V lost 1 base and J 0 bases, leaving 9 bases between the germline ends. The CDR3 extends over 15 amino acids. CDR1 is SEHNR, CDR2 FQNEAQ, per germline (reference sequence). CDR3: CASSLEGQYQETQYF. The CDR3 nucleotides are TGTGCCAGCAGCTTAGAGGGACAATACCAAGAGACCCAGTACTTC.